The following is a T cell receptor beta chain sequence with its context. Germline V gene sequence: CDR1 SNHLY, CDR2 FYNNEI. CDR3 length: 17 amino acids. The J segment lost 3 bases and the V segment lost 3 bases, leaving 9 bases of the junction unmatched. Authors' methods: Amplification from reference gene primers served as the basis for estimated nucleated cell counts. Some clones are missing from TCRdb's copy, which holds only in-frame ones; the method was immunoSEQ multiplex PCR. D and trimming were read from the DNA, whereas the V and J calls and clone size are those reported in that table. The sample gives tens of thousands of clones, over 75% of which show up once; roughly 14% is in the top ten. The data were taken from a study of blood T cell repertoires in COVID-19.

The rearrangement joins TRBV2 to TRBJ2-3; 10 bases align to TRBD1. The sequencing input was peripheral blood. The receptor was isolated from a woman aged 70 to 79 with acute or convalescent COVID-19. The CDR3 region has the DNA TGTGCCAGCAGTGATGGAAGACAGGGGGCTGGAACAGATACGCAGTATTTT. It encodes CASSDGRQGAGTDTQYF.